This TCR beta chain came from a study of OX40 agonist ivuxolimab in advanced cancers. Turning to the study itself: The patients received agonistic anti-OX40 (CD134) antibody ivuxolimab. Cancers in dose escalation were hepatocellular, melanoma, renal cell and head and neck. Findings of the study overall: Relative to CD4+, CD8+ T cells held more expanded clones on average.

About this clone itself: Its antigen is not known.

Germline V gene sequence: CDR1 MNHNY, CDR2 SVGAGI (reference sequence). The CDR3 sequence is 15 residues long. V was shortened by 2 bases and J by 3 bases, with 11 bases between the two germline ends. Assay: immunoSEQ multiplex PCR; the TCRdb copy retains only in-frame clones and omits some. The sample has some 78,000 clones; approximately 90% are singletons. V usage is TRBV6-6 and J usage is TRBJ1-5; weak D call: TRBD1 (6 bases). The source material was CD4+ or CD8+ T cells sorted from blood, sampled in a trial of the OX40 agonist ivuxolimab. This clonotype was obtained from an adult with an advanced solid tumor such as melanoma, head and neck, liver or kidney cancer. CDR3 region: CASSYQGQNNQPQHF. CDR3 nucleotide sequence: TGTGCCAGCAGTTACCAGGGGCAGAACAATCAGCCCCAGCATTTT.